One sample yielded the 26 T cell receptor beta chains listed below, sequenced in a study of cytomegalovirus exposure and HLA in healthy donors. PCR involved 60 Vbeta and 13 Jbeta primers. The method was immunoSEQ multiplex PCR; TCRdb's version includes in-frame clones alone and lacks a portion of them. The sample lists roughly 150,000 clones; around four fifths were seen once. Source material: PBMCs. These receptors were obtained from a man between 50 and 59 years old in good health and CMV-seropositive.

The chain recombines TRBV5-1 with TRBJ1-2; TRBD1 aligns across 11 bases. Germline V gene lookup returns CDR1 SGHRS and CDR2 YFSETQ. With V trimmed by 3 bases and J by 4 bases, 5 bases remained unmatched. This CDR3 contains 15 residues. The CDR3 nucleotides are TGCGCCAGCAGCTCGGGACAGGGGGTTTTCTATGGCTACACCTTC. This gives the protein CASSSGQGVFYGYTF.

The chain has TRBV19 and TRBJ1-1, with a tentative D call TRBD1 (5 bases). CDR3 length equals 14 residues. Germline CDR1 reads LNHDA; CDR2 reads SQIVND (reference sequence). Trimming removed 4 bases from V and 5 bases from J, with 14 bases in between. CDR3 bases: TGTGCCAGTAGTACTCAGGGAGGAAGGACTGAAGCTTTCTTT. Translation: CASSTQGGRTEAFF.

This clone came up a few times. Different DNA sequences within this sample yield the same CDR3. The chain recombines TRBV19 with TRBJ1-6; 11 nucleotides agree with TRBD1. V was pared by 10 bases and J by 5 bases, with 10 bases of the junction left unmatched. The CDR3 is made up of 16 amino acids. The germline V gene has CDR1 LNHDA and CDR2 SQIVND (reference sequence). The CDR3, as DNA: TGTGCCACCAAGCGGGGACAGGGGGAAAATAATTCACCCCTCCACTTT. Translating gives CATKRGQGENNSPLHF.

The chain is built from TRBV6-5 and TRBJ2-7; 9 bases map to TRBD1. Looked up from germline, CDR1 is MNHEY and CDR2 is SVGAGI. The CDR3 extends over 15 amino acids. Unmatched junction bases numbered 9, after V lost 5 bases and J lost 4 bases. The CDR3 loop is CASSAYRTGVYEQYF. CDR3 coding DNA: TGTGCCAGCAGTGCATATAGGACAGGGGTGTACGAGCAGTACTTC.

The chain links TRBV6-1 to TRBJ2-7; 7 bases agree with TRBD2. CDR3 length equals 13 residues. The V gene's germline CDR1 is MNHNS and CDR2 SASEGT. After removal of 2 bases from V and 5 bases from J, the junction contained 3 bases not matched to a gene. The CDR3 loop reads CASSERGGDEQYF. The CDR3 DNA is TGTGCCAGCAGTGAAAGGGGAGGGGACGAGCAGTACTTC.

This chain joins TRBV28 and TRBJ1-1, with 10 nucleotides matching TRBD1. The CDR3 is 14 amino acids. Germline CDR1 MDHEN, CDR2 SYDVKM. V shed 3 bases and J 4 bases; nucleotides not matched to a gene: 2. The CDR3 sequence is CASSLRTGGTEAFF. As DNA, the CDR3 is TGTGCCAGCAGTTTGAGGACAGGGGGCACTGAAGCTTTCTTT.

V and J are TRBV5-6 and TRBJ2-7; 8 bases agree with TRBD1. Looked up from germline, CDR1 is SGHDT and CDR2 is YYEEEE. This CDR3 has 13 amino acids. V trimming: 3 bases; J trimming: 1 base; junction bases outside the gene matches: 0. In DNA form, the CDR3 reads TGTGCCAGCAGCTGGACAGGGTCCTACGAGCAGTACTTC. Its protein is CASSWTGSYEQYF.

This chain links TRBV7-8 with TRBJ1-5, with 9 bases fitting TRBD1. After removal of 3 bases from V and 4 bases from J, the junction contained 10 bases not matched to a gene. Per the germline V gene, CDR1 is SGHVS and CDR2 is FQNEAQ. The CDR3 loop spans 17 amino acids. CDR3 in amino acids: CASSFSAFGQGNQPQHF. The CDR3 DNA reads as TGTGCCAGCAGCTTTTCAGCTTTCGGACAGGGGAATCAGCCCCAGCATTTT.

V usage is TRBV19 and J usage is TRBJ1-5; D might be TRBD1 (6 bases). Trimming removed 8 bases at V and 6 bases at J, with 23 bases between. The germline V gene encodes CDR1 LNHDA and CDR2 SQIVND (reference sequence). The CDR3 loop spans 16 amino acids. CDR3 nucleotides: TGTGCCAGTGGTCAAACCCCCGGGACACTCGGTCAGCCCCAGCATTTT. Translated: CASGQTPGTLGQPQHF.

This clone was seen once. The chain is built from TRBV7-6 and TRBJ2-7, with D perhaps TRBD2 (6 bases). Germline loops: CDR1 SGHVS, CDR2 FNYEAQ. CDR3 length equals 14 residues. V lost 5 bases and J lost 7, with 18 bases in between. CDR3 in amino acids: CASSTGLAPGEQYF. The DNA for the CDR3 is TGTGCCAGCAGCACGGGACTCGCGCCGGGGGAGCAGTACTTC.

The gene calls are TRBV6-5 and TRBJ2-2; 9 bases match TRBD2. This CDR3 comprises 15 residues. V was pared by 8 bases and J by 1 base, with 5 bases of the junction left unmatched. Germline V gives CDR1 MNHEY, CDR2 SVGAGI. CDR3 bases: TGTGCCAGCGGTCTAGCGGGATGGAACACCGGGGAGCTGTTTTTT. Its protein product is CASGLAGWNTGELFF.

V is TRBV28 and J is TRBJ2-7; 9 positions match TRBD1. Per the germline V gene, CDR1 is MDHEN and CDR2 is SYDVKM. The CDR3 runs 14 residues. The J segment lost 6 bases and the V segment lost 4 bases, leaving 7 bases of the junction unmatched. CDR3 nucleotides: TGTGCCAGCAGTTACTCCGGGACAGGGATCGAGCAGTACTTC. This encodes CASSYSGTGIEQYF.

In this sample, this clone turned up a few times. The V gene is TRBV7-9, the J gene TRBJ1-2; 8 bases are a match to TRBD1. CDR3 length equals 13 residues. Germline V lookup: CDR1 SEHNR, CDR2 FQNEAQ (reference sequence). J gave up 5 bases and V 6 bases, and 5 bases lay outside the gene matches. The CDR3 is CASRSGTGYGYTF. The CDR3 DNA reads TGTGCCAGCAGATCCGGGACAGGATATGGCTACACCTTC.

The chain joins TRBV6-5 to TRBJ2-7; 8 bases match TRBD1. Germline V gives CDR1 MNHEY, CDR2 SVGAGI. After removal of 4 bases from V and 6 bases from J, the junction contained 8 bases not matched to a gene. CDR3 length: 14 amino acids. The CDR3 loop reads CASSSDYRGIEQYF. The CDR3 coding sequence is TGTGCCAGCAGTTCCGACTACAGGGGGATCGAGCAGTACTTC.

This chain connects TRBV10-1 to TRBJ1-1; weak D call: TRBD1 (6 bases). Germline V gives CDR1 WNHNN, CDR2 SYGVQD (reference sequence). CDR3 length equals 17 residues. Trimming took 0 bases from V and 5 from J, leaving 19 bases between them. CDR3 DNA: TGCGCCAGCAGTGAGTCCATACAGGGTTTAGGCTGGACTGAAGCTTTCTTT. Protein sequence: CASSESIQGLGWTEAFF.

This clone was counted only a few times. The gene calls are TRBV4-1 and TRBJ1-6; 8 bases line up with TRBD1. The CDR3 runs to 16 residues. J lost 0 bases, V lost 5 bases, and 3 bases had no gene match. CDR1 is MGHRA, CDR2 YSYEKL, per germline. CDR3 protein: CASSRDRSSYNSPLHF. CDR3 DNA: TGCGCCAGCAGCAGGGACAGGAGCTCCTATAATTCACCCCTCCACTTT.

The chain couples TRBV5-1 to TRBJ2-7; TRBD2 is a possible D gene (6 bases). The CDR3 spans 12 residues. V dropped 8 bases and J dropped 1 base, with 10 bases sitting between them. Germline V gene lookup returns CDR1 SGHRS and CDR2 YFSETQ. The CDR3 here is CASRDSSYEQYF. CDR3 nucleotide sequence: TGCGCCAGTAGGGACTCTTCCTACGAGCAGTACTTC.

This clone appeared once. The chain employs TRBV5-1 and TRBJ2-7; the D is unclear. This CDR3 is 13 amino acids long. Per germline, CDR1 SGHRS and CDR2 YFSETQ. The V end lost 3 bases, the J end lost 0 bases, and 7 bases lay between the germline ends. The CDR3 DNA follows: TGCGCCAGCAGCTCAGGCCCCTCCTACGAGCAGTACTTC. Its translation is CASSSGPSYEQYF.

The gene calls are TRBV30 and TRBJ1-2; D may be TRBD1 (5 bases). Deletions cut 1 base from V and 8 bases from J, with 8 bases between. The CDR3 is 11 amino acids. CDR1 GTSNPN and CDR2 SVGIG come from the germline V gene (reference sequence). CDR3 amino acids: CAWSGQGGYTF. CDR3 DNA: TGTGCCTGGAGTGGGCAGGGAGGCTACACCTTC. Supplemented by reference TRBV30 and TRBJ1-2, the full variable domain reads SQTIHQWPATLVQPVGSPLSLECTVEGTSNPNLYWYRQAAGRGLQLLFYSVGIGQISSEVPQNLSASRPQDRQFILSSKKLLLSDSGFYLCAWSGQGGYTFGSGTRLTVV.

There are a few counts of this clone. V and J are TRBV2 and TRBJ2-7, with D possibly matching TRBD2 (7 bases). The V and J ends lost 8 bases and 7 bases respectively, with 15 bases between them. The CDR3 extends over 12 amino acids. From germline, CDR1 is SNHLY and CDR2 FYNNEI. The CDR3 sequence is CASYKGGGEQYF. The CDR3 region has the DNA TGTGCCAGCTATAAAGGGGGGGGAGAGCAGTACTTC.

This sequence joins TRBV4-1 and TRBJ1-2; D is perhaps TRBD1 (5 bases). The CDR3 is 15 residues long. Germline CDR1 is MGHRA and CDR2 is YSYEKL. V was trimmed by 5 bases and J by 0 bases, leaving 13 bases between them. CDR3 residues: CASSSPGGANYGYTF. CDR3 bases: TGCGCCAGCAGCAGCCCGGGGGGGGCTAACTATGGCTACACCTTC.

This rearrangement joins TRBV13 to TRBJ2-2; a weak D match, TRBD2 (6 bases). The CDR3 sequence is 16 residues long. Germline lookup yields CDR1 PRHDT and CDR2 FYEKMQ (reference sequence). Trimming took 7 bases from V and 5 from J, leaving 20 bases between them. DNA of the CDR3: TGTGCCAGCACCTACTGGGCGGGGCTAGGTACCGGGGAGCTGTTTTTT. As protein: CASTYWAGLGTGELFF.

V usage is TRBV23-1 and J usage is TRBJ1-6; 7 bases agree with TRBD1. TRBV23-1 counts as an open reading frame of uncertain function. The trim removed 7 bases at V and 6 bases at J, leaving 12 bases unmatched. The CDR3 covers 16 residues. This chain's CDR3 is CASNPGPGQLNSPLHF. CDR3 sequence (DNA): TGCGCCAGCAATCCCGGACCGGGACAGCTTAATTCACCCCTCCACTTT.

The chain recombines TRBV5-1 with TRBJ2-3, with 7 positions matching TRBD1. The ends lost 3 bases at V and 2 bases at J; junction bases unmatched: 12. The CDR3 spans 17 residues. Looked up from germline, CDR1 is SGHRS and CDR2 is YFSETQ. CDR3 loop: CASSSTGSTTSTDTQYF. The CDR3 DNA reads TGCGCCAGCAGCTCGACAGGGTCCACTACCTCCACAGATACGCAGTATTTT.

This clone showed up just a few times. The rearrangement uses TRBV7-9 and TRBJ2-1; 8 bases align to TRBD1. This CDR3 spans 17 amino acids. The V gene's germline CDR1 is SEHNR and CDR2 FQNEAQ (reference sequence). V gave up 5 bases and J gave up 2 bases; unmatched junction bases: 11. The CDR3 spells CASSLAAPGQAYNEQFF. CDR3 nucleotides: TGTGCCAGCAGCCTGGCGGCGCCGGGACAGGCCTACAATGAGCAGTTCTTC.

The genes are TRBV27 and TRBJ2-7; 9 nucleotides line up with TRBD2. V shed 2 bases, J shed 4 bases, and the junction held 9 bases outside the gene matches. The CDR3 spans 16 residues. Germline lookup yields CDR1 MNHEY and CDR2 SMNVEV (reference sequence). The CDR3 nucleotides read TGTGCCAGCAGTTTAAGCCTAGCGGGACTAGCATACGAGCAGTACTTC. Translated: CASSLSLAGLAYEQYF.